These 10 T cell receptor beta chains were all obtained from the same sample, sequenced in a study of T cells in Graves' hyperthyroidism and ophthalmopathy. RNA transcripts yielded amplified TCR beta CDR3 regions. Researchers ran a first-round RT-PCR on the TCR CDR3 using the HTBI primer set. TCRdb independently ran MiXCR on the multiplex PCR reads; one entry per CDR3 protein. This sample has 560,000 or so distinct CDR3 sequences, with about half found just once. Sequencing used peripheral blood or thyroid tissue (not recorded which). The receptors originated from a woman between 18 and 29 years old with Graves' hyperthyroidism.

Within the sample, this clonotype is medium-sized. The chain links TRBV20-1 to TRBJ1-2, with D possibly matching TRBD1 (6 bases). V lost 4 bases, J lost 6 bases, and 6 bases lay in between. Germline V CDR1 and CDR2: DFQATT, SNEGSKA (reference sequence). The CDR3 runs to 10 residues. CDR3 sequence: CSANRDGYTF. For the CDR3, the DNA is TGCAGTGCTAACAGGGATGGCTACACCTTC.

The chain is built from TRBV25-1 and TRBJ1-1; TRBD1 might be the D (5 bases). Looked up from germline, CDR1 is MGHDK and CDR2 is SYGVNS. V was pared by 4 bases and J by 3 bases, with 12 bases between. The CDR3 loop spans 14 amino acids. The CDR3 coding sequence is TGTGCCAGCAGTGCTCTCCGGGGGGACACTGAAGCTTTCTTT. It is translated as CASSALRGDTEAFF.

The chain uses TRBV24-1 and TRBJ2-5; no clear D gene. This CDR3 has 14 residues. CDR1 KGHDR and CDR2 SFDVKD come from the germline V gene. V was shortened by 11 bases and J by 2 bases, with 17 bases between the two germline ends. Here the CDR3 DNA reads TGTGCCAGCAGCCAAGGTAGTACTCAAGAGACCCAGTACTTC. It translates to CASSQGSTQETQYF.

The chain recombines TRBV24-1 with TRBJ2-7; no reliable D call. Trimming shortened V by 6 bases and J by 5 bases, and 13 bases separated the two germline ends. This CDR3 has 13 amino acids. Per germline, CDR1 KGHDR and CDR2 SFDVKD. This chain's CDR3 is CATSYSQLDEQYF. The CDR3 nucleotides read TGTGCCACCAGTTACTCCCAGCTAGACGAGCAGTACTTC.

In its sample, this clonotype was seen many times. DNA for the CDR3: TGTGCCAGTACCGCTCAGGGCTACGAGCAGTACTTC. This codes for CASTAQGYEQYF. V usage is TRBV2 and J usage is TRBJ2-7, with TRBD1 as a possible D gene (5 bases). The CDR3 contains 12 residues. Germline CDR1 reads SNHLY; CDR2 reads FYNNEI. Trimming left V 9 bases short and J 3 bases short, with 12 bases between.

This clonotype was counted only a few times. The chain employs TRBV2 and TRBJ2-7; 9 positions agree with TRBD1. The CDR3 spans 14 residues. CDR1 is SNHLY and CDR2 is FYNNEI in the germline V gene. V shed 8 bases, J shed 0 bases, and the junction held 5 bases outside the gene matches. The CDR3 protein is CASGDRASSYEQYF. CDR3 coding DNA: TGTGCCAGCGGGGACAGGGCAAGCTCCTACGAGCAGTACTTC.

This chain connects TRBV5-1 to TRBJ1-1; 9 bases agree with TRBD1. The CDR3 runs 16 residues. CDR1 is SGHRS and CDR2 is YFSETQ in the germline V gene. The V and J ends lost 1 base and 7 bases, in that order; junction bases with no gene match: 11. CDR3 in amino acids: CASSLNDLRDRVEAFF. The CDR3 DNA sequence: TGCGCCAGCAGCTTGAACGATCTCCGGGACAGGGTTGAAGCTTTCTTT.

A word on this clonotype: This may arise from a read error, as a much more abundant clone is one base away. The V call is TRBV6-1, the J call TRBJ2-7; possibly TRBD2 for D (6 bases). V lost 6 bases to trimming and J lost 1 base, with 13 bases between them. The CDR3 sequence is 14 residues long. Germline CDR1 is MNHNS and CDR2 is SASEGT. The CDR3 nucleotides are TGTGCCAGCAGGGCGGGACCGGCTTCCTACGAGCAGTACTTC. This codes for CASRAGPASYEQYF.

This clonotype was recorded a few times. Here the CDR3 reads CASRIQGFSNQPQHF. CDR3 nucleotides: TGTGCCAGCAGGATCCAGGGATTCAGCAATCAGCCCCAGCATTTT. The rearrangement uses TRBV10-3 and TRBJ1-5, with D possibly matching TRBD1 (5 bases). This CDR3 is 15 amino acids long. Trimming took 10 bases from V and 1 from J, leaving 17 bases between them. Germline CDR1 reads ENHRY; CDR2 reads SYGVKD.

The V gene is TRBV20-1, the J gene TRBJ1-5; D uncertain. The CDR3 runs to 15 residues. The ends were cut back, 3 bases at V and 0 bases at J, with 12 bases in the middle. Looked up from germline, CDR1 is DFQATT and CDR2 is SNEGSKA (reference sequence). CDR3 sequence reads: CSAREDVYSNQPQHF. The CDR3 coding sequence is TGCAGTGCTAGGGAAGACGTTTATAGCAATCAGCCCCAGCATTTT.